This T cell receptor (beta chain) was identified in a study of T cells in Graves' hyperthyroidism and ophthalmopathy. Germline V CDR1 and CDR2: LNHDA, SQIVND (reference sequence). After removal of 10 bases from V and 2 bases from J, the junction contained 14 bases not matched to a gene. CDR3 length: 16 amino acids. Diagnoses were established using clinical symptoms, serum thyroxine and TRAb, thyroid ultrasound and orbital computed tomography. Findings and caveats of the study: Classification by a 13 V-J model distinguished ophthalmopathy from stable hyperthyroidism.

This clonotype has only a few counts. The antigen is unknown. RNA transcripts gave rise to amplified TCR beta CDR3 regions. The TCR CDR3 was amplified in a first-round RT-PCR using the HTBI primer set. TCRdb re-called the multiplex PCR reads with MiXCR, one entry per CDR3 protein. The table records around 300,000 distinct CDR3 sequences, roughly 15% of them present only once. The clonotype originates from a middle-aged woman with Graves' hyperthyroidism. Sequencing used blood. V usage is TRBV19 and J usage is TRBJ2-7; 10 nucleotides line up with TRBD1. CDR3 coding DNA: TGTGCCACCTCAAATCCCGGGACAGGGGTACCCTACGAGCAGTACTTC. Its protein is CATSNPGTGVPYEQYF.